This T cell receptor (beta chain) was sequenced in a study of blood T cell repertoires in COVID-19. Study-level information: From the United States, Italy and Spain came samples of acute and convalescent COVID-19.

Only in-frame clones appear in the TCRdb table, and some are missing; sequencing was by immunoSEQ multiplex PCR. This sample yields around 130,000 clones, of which 88% are seen a single time; more than 2% belongs to the top ten. Unmatched junction bases numbered 5, after V lost 0 bases and J lost 2 bases. There are 16 residues in the CDR3. CDR1 MNHEY and CDR2 SMNVEV come from the germline V gene (reference sequence). This sequence was found in a man aged 65-85 years with active COVID-19. The chain joins TRBV27 to TRBJ2-7, with 9 bases matching TRBD1. The sequencing sample was made of peripheral blood. The CDR3 sequence: CASSLSRTGDTYEQYF. In nucleotides, the CDR3 is TGTGCCAGCAGTTTATCGAGGACAGGGGATACCTACGAGCAGTACTTC.